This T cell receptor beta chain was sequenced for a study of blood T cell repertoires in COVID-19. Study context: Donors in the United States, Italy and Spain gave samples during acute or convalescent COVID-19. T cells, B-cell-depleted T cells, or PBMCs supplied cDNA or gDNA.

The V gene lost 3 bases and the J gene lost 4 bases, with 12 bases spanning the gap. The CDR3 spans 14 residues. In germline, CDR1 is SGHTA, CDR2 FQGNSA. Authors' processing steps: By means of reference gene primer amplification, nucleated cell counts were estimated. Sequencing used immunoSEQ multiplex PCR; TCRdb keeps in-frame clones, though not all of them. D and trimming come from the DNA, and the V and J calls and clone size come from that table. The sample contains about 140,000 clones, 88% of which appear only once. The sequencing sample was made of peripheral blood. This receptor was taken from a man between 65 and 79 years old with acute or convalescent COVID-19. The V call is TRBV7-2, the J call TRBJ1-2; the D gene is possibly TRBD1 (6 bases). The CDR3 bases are TGTGCCAGCAGCTTCGGGGGGCCTTCCTATGGCTACACCTTC. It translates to CASSFGGPSYGYTF.